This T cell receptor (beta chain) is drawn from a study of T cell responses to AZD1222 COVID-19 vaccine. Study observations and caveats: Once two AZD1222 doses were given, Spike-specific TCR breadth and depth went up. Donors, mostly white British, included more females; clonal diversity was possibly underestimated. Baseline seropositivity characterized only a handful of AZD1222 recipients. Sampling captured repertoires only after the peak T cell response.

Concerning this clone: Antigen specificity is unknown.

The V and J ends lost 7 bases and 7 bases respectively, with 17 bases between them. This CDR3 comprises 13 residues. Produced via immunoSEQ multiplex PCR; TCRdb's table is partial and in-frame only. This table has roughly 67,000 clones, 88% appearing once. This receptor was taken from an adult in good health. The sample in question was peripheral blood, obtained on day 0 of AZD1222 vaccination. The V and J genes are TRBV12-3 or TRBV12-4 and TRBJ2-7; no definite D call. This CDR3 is CASTHVALGEQYF. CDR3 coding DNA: TGTGCCAGCACCCACGTCGCCCTTGGAGAGCAGTACTTC.